Detailed here is one T cell receptor (beta chain). Its antigen is unidentified. The data derive from a study of shared clonotypes between healthy human individuals. Study-level findings and limits: With several donors compared, about 5.2% of naive CD4 clonotypes were shared. An anticipated effect of sequencing depth on clonotype sharing among donors was recognized.

The CDR3 covers 15 residues. Germline CDR1 LGHNA, CDR2 YSLEER. V lost 1 base to trimming and J lost 8 bases, with 16 bases between them. The input for sorted-subset replicate PCRs was around 210 ng DNA, about 29,000 T cell genomes. Measured with immunoSEQ multiplex PCR; TCRdb has only the in-frame clones, and not every one. The table records more than 900,000 clones, around 78% of them present only once. Sequenced sample: memory CD4+ T cells from PBMCs. Subset reported: CD45RA-negative fraction. The clonotype originates from a man aged 18 to 29 in good health. Some clones in this sample may be carry-over from other donors' samples. The chain recombines TRBV4-3 with TRBJ2-3; D uncertain. The CDR3: CASSQGVDGRGTQYF. CDR3 bases: TGCGCCAGCAGCCAAGGGGTGGACGGCCGCGGTACGCAGTATTTT.